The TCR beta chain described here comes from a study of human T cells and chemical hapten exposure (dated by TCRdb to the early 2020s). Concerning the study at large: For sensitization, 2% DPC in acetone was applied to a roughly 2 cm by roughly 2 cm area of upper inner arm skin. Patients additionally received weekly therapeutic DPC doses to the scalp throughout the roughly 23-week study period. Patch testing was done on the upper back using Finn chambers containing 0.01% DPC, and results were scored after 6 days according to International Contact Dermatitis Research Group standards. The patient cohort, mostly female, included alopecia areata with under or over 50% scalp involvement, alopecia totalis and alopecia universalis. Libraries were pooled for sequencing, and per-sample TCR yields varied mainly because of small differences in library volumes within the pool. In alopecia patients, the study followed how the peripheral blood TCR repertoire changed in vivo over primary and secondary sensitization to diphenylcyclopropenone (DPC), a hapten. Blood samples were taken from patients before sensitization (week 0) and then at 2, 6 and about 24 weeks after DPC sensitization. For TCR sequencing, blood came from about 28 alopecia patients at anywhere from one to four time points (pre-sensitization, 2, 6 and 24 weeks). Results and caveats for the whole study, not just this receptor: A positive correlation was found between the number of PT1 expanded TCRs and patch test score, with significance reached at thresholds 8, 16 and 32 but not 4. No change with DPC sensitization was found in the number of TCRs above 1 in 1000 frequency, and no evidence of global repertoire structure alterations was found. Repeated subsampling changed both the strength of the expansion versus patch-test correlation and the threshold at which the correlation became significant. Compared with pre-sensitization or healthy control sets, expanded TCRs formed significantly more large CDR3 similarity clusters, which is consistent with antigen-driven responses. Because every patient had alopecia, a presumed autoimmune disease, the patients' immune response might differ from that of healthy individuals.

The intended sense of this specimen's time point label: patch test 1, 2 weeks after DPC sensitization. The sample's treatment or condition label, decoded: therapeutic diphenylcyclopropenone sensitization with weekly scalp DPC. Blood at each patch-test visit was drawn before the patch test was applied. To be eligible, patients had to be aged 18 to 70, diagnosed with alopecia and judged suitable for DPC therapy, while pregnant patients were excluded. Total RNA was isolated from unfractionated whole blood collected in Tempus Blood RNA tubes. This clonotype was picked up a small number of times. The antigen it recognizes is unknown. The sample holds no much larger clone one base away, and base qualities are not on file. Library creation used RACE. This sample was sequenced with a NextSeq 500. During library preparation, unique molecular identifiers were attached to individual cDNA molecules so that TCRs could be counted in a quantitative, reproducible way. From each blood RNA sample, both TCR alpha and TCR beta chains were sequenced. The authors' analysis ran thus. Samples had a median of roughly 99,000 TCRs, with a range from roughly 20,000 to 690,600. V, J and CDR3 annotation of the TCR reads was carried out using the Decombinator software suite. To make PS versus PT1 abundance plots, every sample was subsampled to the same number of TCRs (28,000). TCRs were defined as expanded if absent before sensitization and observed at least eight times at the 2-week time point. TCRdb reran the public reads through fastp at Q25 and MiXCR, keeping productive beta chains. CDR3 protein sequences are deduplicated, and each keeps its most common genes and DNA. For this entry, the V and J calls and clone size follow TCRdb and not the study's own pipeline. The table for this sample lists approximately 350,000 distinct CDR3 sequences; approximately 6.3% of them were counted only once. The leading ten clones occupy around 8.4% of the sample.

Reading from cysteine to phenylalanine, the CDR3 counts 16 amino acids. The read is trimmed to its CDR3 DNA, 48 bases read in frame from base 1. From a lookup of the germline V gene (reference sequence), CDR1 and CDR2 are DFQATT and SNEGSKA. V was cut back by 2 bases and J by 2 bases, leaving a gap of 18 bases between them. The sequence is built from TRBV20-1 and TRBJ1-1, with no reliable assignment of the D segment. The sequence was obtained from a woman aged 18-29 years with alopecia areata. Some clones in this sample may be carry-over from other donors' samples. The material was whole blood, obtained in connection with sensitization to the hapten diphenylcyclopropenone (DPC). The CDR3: CSARNAPVHFNTEAFF. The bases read TGCAGTGCTAGAAACGCCCCGGTCCACTTCAACACTGAAGCTTTCTTT.